This TCR beta chain was obtained from a study of OX40 agonist ivuxolimab in advanced cancers. Some background on the complete study: Ivuxolimab was an agonistic, fully human IgG2 monoclonal antibody directed against OX40 (CD134), a costimulatory receptor. Prior anti-PD-1, anti-PD-L1 or anti-CTLA-4 therapy was permitted, and checkpoint inhibitors had been received by about 36% of dose-escalation patients. The paper covers the monotherapy dose-escalation part of the phase I ivuxolimab trial, which included N of about 50 patients. Peripheral TCRbeta sequencing aimed to test whether ivuxolimab altered TCR sequence diversity and caused clonal T-cell expansion. In the dose-escalation cohort, 82.7% of patients were male, and the mean age was approximately 64 years, with a range of 23 to 79. Partial responses occurred in three dose-escalation patients: two with cutaneous melanoma and one with hepatocellular carcinoma. Of the 50 to 55 patients in dose escalation, about 20 had hepatocellular carcinoma, some 15 had melanoma, 9 had renal cell carcinoma and 9 had head and neck cancer. Intravenous ivuxolimab was administered to patients every 2 weeks at six dose levels: 0.01, 0.1, 0.3, 1.5, 3 and 10 mg/kg.

The trial excluded patients who had a history of autoimmune disease or who were on systemic immunosuppression. Peripheral blood for TCR sequencing was drawn from every dose cohort at baseline, at cycle 4 day 1 and at cycle 7 day 1. Samples came from an open-label, multicenter, first-in-human phase I dose-escalation trial of ivuxolimab. Adults with locally advanced or metastatic melanoma, renal cell carcinoma, hepatocellular carcinoma or head and neck squamous cell carcinoma were enrolled in the trial. CD4+ and CD8+ T cells were sorted separately from peripheral blood before TCR sequencing. According to the germline V gene (reference sequence), CDR1 reads GTSNPN and CDR2 reads SVGIG. V is reduced by 1 base and J by 2 bases, leaving a spacing of 6 bases between them. The CDR3 contains 13 residues, cysteine and phenylalanine counted. CDR3 DNA is the only sequence kept; it has 39 bases, read in frame from the first base.

Findings and caveats that apply to the study as a whole: At doses of 0.1 to 3.0 mg/kg, clonal expansion of both CD4+ and CD8+ blood T cells was observed from baseline to week 6. In the 0.1-3.0 mg/kg groups, partial responders were among the patients with the lowest normalized peripheral clonal expansion, particularly in CD8+ T cells. Which antigens the clonally expanded peripheral T cells were specific for was not determined. After ivuxolimab, expanded clones were on average more numerous among CD8+ T cells than among CD4+ T cells. Low levels of normalized T-cell clonal expansion were also seen in some patients who did not respond.

Genomic DNA was isolated from the sorted cells so that the TCRbeta CDR3 region could be sequenced. The immunoSEQ Assay was used to sequence the TCRbeta CDR3 regions. The table was pulled from immuneACCESS by TCRdb, which kept in-frame rearrangements only. Such tables lose some clones; where checked, under half of the loss comes from unresolved V genes, and the rest has no known cause. This sample is represented by tens of thousands of clones; about 80% of them were singletons. Under 6% of the sample is in the top ten clones. For this clone: No antigen is known for it. Base qualities are missing; no much larger clone stands one base away.

The chain couples TRBV30 to TRBJ1-5, with the D gene uncertain. This material consisted of CD4+ or CD8+ T cells sorted from blood, taken in a trial of the OX40 agonist ivuxolimab. The source of this sequence is an adult with an advanced solid tumor such as melanoma, head and neck, liver or kidney cancer. The CDR3 corresponds to CAWSAGGNQPQHF. The base sequence is TGTGCCTGGAGTGCCGGGGGCAATCAGCCCCAGCATTTT.